Below, 20 T cell receptor beta chains from the same sample are listed, as sequenced in a study of a mutant IDH1 vaccine in newly diagnosed glioma. Time point here: week 11, during vaccination. The study gave 300 ug of mutant IDH1 20-mer peptide per vaccine dose, with topical imiquimod. The protocol was immunoSEQ multiplex PCR, while the TCRdb copy is restricted to in-frame clones and leaves out a portion. The sample yields around 30,000 clones, 90% seen once. These receptors have no known antigen. Source: PBMCs, taken from a glioma patient whose treatment included an IDH1 peptide vaccine. The origin of the receptors is a man younger than 35 with glioma.

This chain uses TRBV7-6 with TRBJ2-7; possibly TRBD1 for D (6 bases). CDR1 and CDR2 from the germline V gene are SGHVS and FNYEAQ. The CDR3 is made up of 14 amino acids. With 3 bases removed from V and 3 bases from J, the gap between germline ends came to 12 bases. The CDR3 DNA reads TGTGCCAGCAGCTTGTCTGGGGGCGGCTACGAGCAGTACTTC. Protein sequence: CASSLSGGGYEQYF.

The J gene is TRBJ1-3, the V gene TRBV6-5; TRBD1 aligns across 7 bases. V shed 6 bases, J shed 3 bases, and the junction held 8 bases outside the gene matches. CDR1 is MNHEY and CDR2 is SVGAGI in the germline V gene. This CDR3 spans 15 amino acids. The CDR3 region is CASRPTGQGGNTIYF. CDR3 bases: TGTGCCAGCAGACCGACAGGGCAGGGTGGAAACACCATATATTTT.

This rearrangement joins TRBV7-2 to TRBJ2-1, with TRBD2 as a possible D gene (6 bases). The CDR3 extends over 16 amino acids. Germline V gene data show CDR1 as SGHTA and CDR2 as FQGNSA. Between the trimmed V and J ends, which lost 2 bases and 7 bases, there was a span of 18 bases. The DNA for the CDR3 is TGTGCCAGCAGCTTATTAGGCGAGGGACTCGGAAATGAGCAGTTCTTC. Translated, it gives CASSLLGEGLGNEQFF.

V is TRBV30 and J is TRBJ1-1, with 8 bases aligning to TRBD1. Looked up from germline, CDR1 is GTSNPN and CDR2 is SVGIG (reference sequence). The J segment lost 6 bases and the V segment lost 4 bases, leaving 1 base of the junction unmatched. The CDR3 sequence is 11 residues long. CDR3 nucleotide sequence: TGTGCCTGGAACAGGGGGTCTGAAGCTTTCTTT. Its translation is CAWNRGSEAFF.

The chain is built from TRBV6-6 and TRBJ2-7; 7 nucleotides agree with TRBD2. There are 14 residues in the CDR3. J lost 3 bases, V lost 6 bases, and 8 bases had no gene match. Germline CDR1 is MNHNY and CDR2 is SVGAGI (reference sequence). The DNA of the CDR3 is TGTGCCAGCAGGCCCGGGACTACTTACTACGAGCAGTACTTC. It encodes CASRPGTTYYEQYF.

The V and J genes are TRBV7-2 and TRBJ2-2; possibly TRBD2 for D (6 bases). The CDR3 loop spans 15 amino acids. V lost 3 bases, J lost 4 bases, and 12 bases lay in between. CDR1 and CDR2 (germline): SGHTA, FQGNSA. The CDR3 DNA reads as TGTGCCAGCAGCTTCGGGACTGGGGGCACCGGGGAGCTGTTTTTT. Its protein product is CASSFGTGGTGELFF.

V usage is TRBV4-1 and J usage is TRBJ1-1; TRBD1 agrees at 10 bases. The CDR3 extends over 17 amino acids. Germline trimming cut 4 bases from V and 0 bases from J; bases unmatched to any gene: 8. The germline V gene has CDR1 MGHRA and CDR2 YSYEKL. This CDR3 is CASSPPRDRGMNTEAFF. The CDR3 DNA reads TGCGCCAGCAGCCCCCCCCGGGACAGGGGAATGAACACTGAAGCTTTCTTT.

This clone turned up a few times. J is TRBJ1-1 and V is TRBV30, with D unresolved. The CDR3 is 12 amino acids. Germline CDR1 reads GTSNPN; CDR2 reads SVGIG (reference sequence). With 6 bases removed from V and 1 base from J, the gap between germline ends came to 9 bases. CDR3 nucleotide sequence: TGTGCCTGTGACCTGGGGAACACTGAAGCTTTCTTT. As protein: CACDLGNTEAFF.

The genes are TRBV4-3 and TRBJ2-5; D not resolved. The CDR3 loop spans 12 amino acids. The germline V and J ends were trimmed by 0 bases and 5 bases, with 4 bases remaining between them. Germline V lookup: CDR1 LGHNA, CDR2 YSLEER. This CDR3 is CASSQEGETQYF. The CDR3 DNA is TGCGCCAGCAGCCAAGAGGGGGAGACCCAGTACTTC.

This clone was seen more than once but under ten times. This chain connects TRBV28 to TRBJ2-5, with a weak D call TRBD1 (5 bases). This CDR3 comprises 14 residues. V lost 4 bases, J lost 2 bases, and 11 bases lay in between. The germline CDR1 and CDR2 sequences are MDHEN and SYDVKM. The CDR3 region has the DNA TGTGCCAGCAGTTCACCTGGGGCTCAAGAGACCCAGTACTTC. This codes for CASSSPGAQETQYF.

The genes are TRBV9 and TRBJ2-2; D perhaps matches TRBD2 (6 bases). The ends were cut back, 4 bases at V and 4 bases at J, with 11 bases in the middle. This CDR3 contains 14 residues. Germline V gives CDR1 SGDLS, CDR2 YYNGEE. DNA for the CDR3: TGTGCCAGCAGCCCTCGGGGGTCCACCGGGGAGCTGTTTTTT. Protein sequence: CASSPRGSTGELFF.

The chain carries TRBV5-4 and TRBJ2-3; TRBD1 aligns across 8 bases. The junction had 5 bases not matched to a gene; V was cut back by 5 bases and J by 0 bases. CDR1 and CDR2 from the germline V gene are SGHNT and YYREEE (reference sequence). The CDR3 sequence is 15 residues long. CDR3 in amino acids: CASRPDRASTDTQYF. The CDR3 nucleotides read TGTGCCAGCAGACCGGACAGGGCTAGCACAGATACGCAGTATTTT.

The rearrangement links TRBV6-1 to TRBJ1-1; TRBD1 might be the D (5 bases). CDR1 and CDR2 from the germline V gene are MNHNS and SASEGT. Trimming removed 4 bases at V and 2 bases at J, with 17 bases between. The CDR3 covers 16 residues. CDR3: CASSGPRGVRNTEAFF. The CDR3 bases are TGTGCCAGCAGTGGCCCTCGGGGGGTTCGTAACACTGAAGCTTTCTTT.

V usage is TRBV7-9 and J usage is TRBJ2-7, with 9 bases that match TRBD2. Germline-derived CDR1 and CDR2 are SEHNR and FQNEAQ (reference sequence). This CDR3 region has 12 residues. The J segment lost 3 bases and the V segment lost 8 bases, leaving 2 bases of the junction unmatched. CDR3 nucleotides: TGTGCCAGCGCGGGAGGGATCTACGAGCAGTACTTC. Encoded protein: CASAGGIYEQYF. The variable domain in full, completed from reference TRBV7-9 and TRBJ2-7, reads DTGVSQNPRHKITKRGQNVTFRCDPISEHNRLYWYRQTLGQGPEFLTYFQNEAQLEKSRLLSDRFSAERPKGSFSTLEIQRTEQGDSAMYLCASAGGIYEQYFGPGTRLTVT.

The chain combines TRBV6-1 with TRBJ1-2; D may be TRBD1 (5 bases). CDR3 length: 12 amino acids. With 10 bases removed from V and 1 base from J, the gap between germline ends came to 10 bases. From germline, CDR1 is MNHNS and CDR2 SASEGT. CDR3 sequence reads: CATDSLNYGYTF. CDR3 bases: TGTGCCACCGACAGCCTTAACTATGGCTACACCTTC.

The chain joins TRBV4-3 to TRBJ2-5; 11 bases fit TRBD2. V was pared by 3 bases and J by 4 bases, with 1 base of the junction left unmatched. The V gene's germline CDR1 is LGHNA and CDR2 YSLEER. The CDR3 consists of 14 residues. The CDR3: CASSQTSGAETQYF. For the CDR3, the DNA is TGCGCCAGCAGCCAGACTAGCGGGGCAGAGACCCAGTACTTC.

The chain carries TRBV7-9 and TRBJ1-4; maybe TRBD1 (5 bases). From germline, CDR1 is SEHNR and CDR2 FQNEAQ (reference sequence). The CDR3 length is 14 residues. The V end lost 1 base, the J end lost 7 bases, and 10 bases lay between the germline ends. The CDR3, as DNA: TGTGCCAGCAGCTTAGTCAGGGCGGGTGAAAAACTGTTTTTT. It translates to CASSLVRAGEKLFF.

The chain joins TRBV18 to TRBJ2-7; D not certain. The CDR3 runs to 15 residues. Trimming removed 3 bases from V and 6 bases from J, with 18 bases in between. CDR1 is KGHSH, CDR2 LQKENI, per germline. CDR3 in DNA: TGTGCCAGCTCACCGACCACGAGACGATTGGGCGAGCAGTACTTC. Its protein is CASSPTTRRLGEQYF.

This chain uses TRBV27 with TRBJ2-1; tentatively, D is TRBD1 or TRBD2 (5 bases each). V lost 0 bases and J lost 6, with 12 bases in between. The CDR3 extends over 15 amino acids. Germline loops: CDR1 MNHEY, CDR2 SMNVEV (reference sequence). For the CDR3, the DNA is TGTGCCAGCAGTTTATCGAACGAGGGGCCCAATGAGCAGTTCTTC. Translation: CASSLSNEGPNEQFF.

The chain uses TRBV29-1 and TRBJ2-3; 8 bases fit TRBD1. The germline V gene has CDR1 SQVTM and CDR2 ANQGSEA. The CDR3 sequence is 13 residues long. V lost 6 bases, J lost 6 bases, and 8 bases stayed unmatched. The CDR3, as DNA: TGCAGCGTCCACGGACAGGGTGGTGATACGCAGTATTTT. Protein sequence: CSVHGQGGDTQYF.